Below are 23 T cell receptor beta chains sequenced from a single sample in a study of long-term antiretroviral therapy in people with HIV. This was the immunoSEQ v3.0 assay at survey level. Using immunoSEQ multiplex PCR, the repertoire was profiled, and TCRdb retains in-frame clones only, with some absent. In the table there are around 25,000 clones, around 87% of which are singletons. Sequencing was performed on unsorted PBMCs, taken 1.9 years after starting antiretroviral therapy. Receptors were obtained from a woman aged 25 to 39 with HIV.

The chain recombines TRBV5-5 with TRBJ1-5; D gene uncertain. Germline assignment: CDR1 SGHKS and CDR2 YYEKEE (reference sequence). The V gene lost 0 bases and the J gene lost 5 bases, with 9 bases spanning the gap. The CDR3 totals 14 residues. CDR3 sequence: CASSLGNFDQPQHF. The CDR3 region has the DNA TGTGCCAGCAGCTTGGGCAATTTCGATCAGCCCCAGCATTTT.

The chain employs TRBV30 and TRBJ1-5, with 8 bases lining up with TRBD1. Looked up from germline, CDR1 is GTSNPN and CDR2 is SVGIG (reference sequence). The CDR3 totals 18 residues. With V trimmed by 2 bases and J by 1 base, 13 bases remained unmatched. The CDR3 DNA sequence: TGTGCCTGGAGTACCGGGACAGGTAGACTTTCAAGCAATCAGCCCCAGCATTTT. Protein sequence: CAWSTGTGRLSSNQPQHF.

The chain employs TRBV30 and TRBJ2-7; no clear D gene. Trimming left V 5 bases short and J 10 bases short, with 21 bases between. Germline assignment: CDR1 GTSNPN and CDR2 SVGIG (reference sequence). The CDR3 is 13 amino acids. CDR3 in amino acids: CAWGSPGQRIQYF. DNA of the CDR3: TGTGCCTGGGGTTCACCGGGTCAACGTATCCAGTACTTC.

This chain uses TRBV6-5 with TRBJ1-4; D gene uncertain. Between the trimmed V and J ends, which lost 0 bases and 11 bases, there was a span of 13 bases. CDR1 is MNHEY, CDR2 SVGAGI, per germline. The CDR3 contains 14 residues. The CDR3 bases are TGTGCCAGCAGTTACTCGATTTCTCTCGAGAAACTGTTTTTT. Translating it yields CASSYSISLEKLFF.

The rearrangement joins TRBV12-5 to TRBJ1-1; the D is unclear. Germline CDR1 LGHNT, CDR2 FRNRAP. The CDR3 consists of 13 residues. V shed 2 bases and J shed 5 bases, with 9 bases lying between them. The CDR3 is CASGLKRETEAFF. CDR3 coding DNA: TGTGCTAGTGGTTTGAAGAGGGAAACTGAAGCTTTCTTT.

The chain joins TRBV7-6 to TRBJ1-6; 11 bases line up with TRBD1. This CDR3 has 19 residues. J was trimmed by 1 base and V by 1 base; bases with no gene match: 6. Per germline, CDR1 SGHVS and CDR2 FNYEAQ. CDR3 bases: TGTGCCAGCAGCTTAGGAAGAGGGGACAGGGGGTCCTATAATTCACCCCTCCACTTT. Translated, it gives CASSLGRGDRGSYNSPLHF.

This clone was found a few times. J is TRBJ2-3 and V is TRBV7-9; TRBD1 might be the D (6 bases). Trimming took off 5 bases at V and 3 bases at J, with 15 bases between the two ends. The germline CDR1 and CDR2 sequences are SEHNR and FQNEAQ (reference sequence). The CDR3 spans 15 residues. CDR3 sequence: CASSPPGTTTDTQYF. CDR3 DNA sequence: TGTGCCAGCAGCCCTCCCGGGACAACAACAGATACGCAGTATTTT.

The rearrangement uses TRBV27 and TRBJ2-1; D gene uncertain. The CDR3 is 15 amino acids. In germline, CDR1 is MNHEY, CDR2 SMNVEV (reference sequence). The ends were cut back, 5 bases at V and 4 bases at J, with 15 bases in the middle. The CDR3 DNA follows: TGTGCCAGCAGTCTCAAAGTCGGCCTATACAATGAGCAGTTCTTC. Translating gives CASSLKVGLYNEQFF.

This rearrangement joins TRBV19 to TRBJ1-4; D not resolved. This CDR3 is built from 13 residues. Per the germline V gene, CDR1 is LNHDA and CDR2 is SQIVND (reference sequence). V was trimmed by 2 bases and J by 4 bases, leaving 5 bases between them. CDR3 residues: CASSIQDNEKLFF. The CDR3 DNA is TGTGCCAGTAGTATACAGGATAATGAAAAACTGTTTTTT.

The gene calls are TRBV6-1 and TRBJ1-6; TRBD1 aligns across 7 bases. CDR3 length: 15 residues. The germline V gene has CDR1 MNHNS and CDR2 SASEGT. The trim removed 10 bases at V and 0 bases at J, leaving 6 bases unmatched. CDR3 loop: CATDGDSSYNSPLHF. The CDR3 coding sequence is TGTGCCACCGACGGGGACAGCTCCTATAATTCACCCCTCCACTTT.

In this sample, this clone turned up once. This chain uses TRBV6-5 with TRBJ1-1; no clear D gene. V was trimmed by 6 bases and J by 8 bases, leaving 16 bases between them. The CDR3 length is 13 residues. Germline values: CDR1 MNHEY, CDR2 SVGAGI. The CDR3 here is CASSSTVKAEAFF. CDR3 DNA: TGTGCCAGCAGCTCCACCGTCAAGGCAGAAGCTTTCTTT.

A single count supports this clone. The chain carries TRBV7-9 and TRBJ1-1; D remains unclear. Trimming took off 4 bases at V and 11 bases at J, with 14 bases between the two ends. Germline V gives CDR1 SEHNR, CDR2 FQNEAQ (reference sequence). The CDR3 is 12 amino acids. CDR3 coding DNA: TGTGCCAGCAGCTCGGACCCCTTGGGGGCTTTCTTT. This codes for CASSSDPLGAFF.

This chain's CDR3 is CASSPSGGLSLSTGELFF. CDR3 bases: TGTGCCAGCAGCCCTAGCGGGGGTTTGTCGCTTAGCACCGGGGAGCTGTTTTTT. The rearrangement uses TRBV7-2 and TRBJ2-2; 10 positions match TRBD2. This CDR3 spans 18 amino acids. J lost 4 bases, V lost 5 bases, and 13 bases had no gene match. Germline CDR1 SGHTA, CDR2 FQGNSA. Combining the CDR3 with reference TRBV7-2 and TRBJ2-2 gives the whole variable domain GAGVSQSPSNKVTEKGKDVELRCDPISGHTALYWYRQSLGQGLEFLIYFQGNSAPDKSGLPSDRFSAERTGGSVSTLTIQRTQQEDSAVYLCASSPSGGLSLSTGELFFGEGSRLTVL.

The chain uses TRBV12-5 and TRBJ1-1, with 9 positions matching TRBD1. There are 14 residues in the CDR3. V shed 6 bases, J shed 4 bases, and the junction held 6 bases outside the gene matches. From germline, CDR1 is LGHNT and CDR2 FRNRAP. The CDR3 loop is CASGQDRGRTEAFF. Written as DNA, the CDR3 is TGTGCTAGTGGACAGGACAGGGGTCGCACTGAAGCTTTCTTT. Full variable domain (rest looked up from reference TRBV12-5 and TRBJ1-1): DARVTQTPRHKVTEMGQEVTMRCQPILGHNTVFWYRQTMMQGLELLAYFRNRAPLDDSGMPKDRFSAEMPDATLATLKIQPSEPRDSAVYFCASGQDRGRTEAFFGQGTRLTVV.

The chain links TRBV11-2 to TRBJ1-1; TRBD1 aligns across 7 bases. Looked up from germline, CDR1 is SGHAT and CDR2 is FQNNGV. The CDR3 contains 15 residues. J was trimmed by 0 bases and V by 0 bases; bases with no gene match: 1. This chain's CDR3 is CASSLEDRVNTEAFF. The CDR3 DNA reads TGTGCCAGCAGCTTAGAAGACAGGGTGAACACTGAAGCTTTCTTT.

V and J are TRBV27 and TRBJ2-2; D gene ambiguous. V lost 6 bases to trimming and J lost 1 base, with 12 bases between them. The CDR3 is 15 residues long. Looked up from germline, CDR1 is MNHEY and CDR2 is SMNVEV (reference sequence). Written as DNA, the CDR3 is TGTGCCAGCAGAAAGGACGGAAGGAACACCGGGGAGCTGTTTTTT. Encoded protein: CASRKDGRNTGELFF.

This chain connects TRBV5-1 to TRBJ2-7; D remains ambiguous. The CDR3 is made up of 13 amino acids. V was cut by 0 bases and J by 4 bases, with 8 bases left in between. Germline CDR1 is SGHRS and CDR2 is YFSETQ. The CDR3, as DNA: TGCGCCAGCAGCTTGGCCGGGCATTACGAGCAGTACTTC. It translates to CASSLAGHYEQYF. The full variable domain, completed using reference TRBV5-1 and TRBJ2-7, is KAGVTQTPRYLIKTRGQQVTLSCSPISGHRSVSWYQQTPGQGLQFLFEYFSETQRNKGNFPGRFSGRQFSNSRSEMNVSTLELGDSALYLCASSLAGHYEQYFGPGTRLTVT.

The CDR3 spells CASSILAGGSRNEQFF. CDR3 nucleotide sequence: TGTGCCAGTAGTATACTAGCGGGGGGGTCCAGGAATGAGCAGTTCTTC. The chain employs TRBV19 and TRBJ2-1, with TRBD2 identical over 12 bases. The V segment lost 2 bases and the J segment 7 bases; nucleotides outside the gene matches: 6. Germline V gene data show CDR1 as LNHDA and CDR2 as SQIVND (reference sequence). This CDR3 spans 16 amino acids.

The V gene is TRBV5-6, the J gene TRBJ1-2, with D possibly matching TRBD1 (5 bases). The germline V gene has CDR1 SGHDT and CDR2 YYEEEE. The CDR3 is made up of 15 amino acids. Trimming pared 1 base from V and 0 bases from J, leaving 10 bases between. The CDR3 bases are TGTGCCAGCAGCTTGCAAGGGGTTACTAACTATGGCTACACCTTC. The encoded protein is CASSLQGVTNYGYTF.

This clone showed up just a few times. The genes are TRBV6-1 and TRBJ1-2; no definite D call. The CDR3 runs to 13 residues. Trimming removed 8 bases from V and 3 bases from J, with 13 bases in between. Germline-derived CDR1 and CDR2 are MNHNS and SASEGT. CDR3 sequence reads: CASRIQNYYGYTF. CDR3 coding DNA: TGTGCCAGCCGTATACAGAATTACTATGGCTACACCTTC.

The genes are TRBV11-1 and TRBJ2-7; D may be TRBD2 (6 bases). Germline V gives CDR1 SGHAT, CDR2 FQDESV (reference sequence). V was trimmed by 4 bases and J by 2 bases, leaving 12 bases between them. The CDR3 has 14 residues. CDR3 bases: TGTGCCAGCAGCTACGGGACTCGTACCTACGAGCAGTACTTC. Protein product: CASSYGTRTYEQYF.

The chain carries TRBV5-8 and TRBJ1-5; the D gene is possibly TRBD1 (6 bases). Trimming removed 3 bases at V and 4 bases at J, with 11 bases between. This CDR3 contains 14 residues. The germline CDR1 and CDR2 sequences are SGHTS and YDEGEE. The CDR3 DNA sequence: TGTGCCAGCAGCTCAGGGGTGATTAATCAGCCCCAGCATTTT. This translates into CASSSGVINQPQHF.

This chain joins TRBV11-2 and TRBJ2-7; the match to TRBD2 covers 8 bases. The CDR3 sequence is 15 residues long. Trimming cost V 4 bases and J 6 bases; bases outside gene matches: 11. Germline V gene lookup returns CDR1 SGHAT and CDR2 FQNNGV. The CDR3: CASSSLRGAFLEQYF. The CDR3 DNA reads TGTGCCAGCAGCTCTCTGCGGGGGGCCTTTCTCGAGCAGTACTTC.